This entry lists 6 T cell receptor beta chains sequenced from one sample in a study of T cells in Graves' hyperthyroidism and ophthalmopathy. Researchers took RNA transcripts and amplified the TCR beta CDR3 regions from them. When the TCR CDR3 underwent first-round RT-PCR, the HTBI primer set was used. TCRdb called the multiplex PCR reads again in MiXCR, with one record for every CDR3 protein. The sample shows approximately 870,000 distinct CDR3 sequences, roughly 40% of them seen only once. Sequences were obtained from blood. These receptors all stem from a man younger than 35 with Graves' hyperthyroidism.

This chain links TRBV12-3 or TRBV12-4 with TRBJ1-3; TRBD1 might be the D (5 bases). CDR3 length: 17 residues. Deletions cut 1 base from V and 7 bases from J, with 20 bases between. DNA for the CDR3: TGTGCCAGCAGTTTAGAGGGGTACGGAGTGGAGCTGAACACCATATATTTT. This gives the protein CASSLEGYGVELNTIYF.

The chain couples TRBV4-1 to TRBJ1-6; TRBD1 aligns across 9 bases. The CDR3 contains 14 residues. Germline CDR1 is MGHRA and CDR2 is YSYEKL. V shed 1 base and J 9 bases; nucleotides not matched to a gene: 1. As DNA, the CDR3 is TGCGCCAGCAGCCAAGGGACAGGGGTTTCACCCCTCCACTTT. Translation gives CASSQGTGVSPLHF.

The chain uses TRBV7-8 and TRBJ1-2; D is perhaps TRBD1 (6 bases). CDR1 and CDR2 from the germline V gene are SGHVS and FQNEAQ. There are 15 residues in the CDR3. V was cut by 1 base and J by 6 bases, with 15 bases left in between. The CDR3 nucleotides are TGTGCCAGCAGCTTAGACGGGTGGGGGCGGGATGGCTACACCTTC. It yields the protein CASSLDGWGRDGYTF.

The chain has TRBV19 and TRBJ1-2; D is possibly TRBD1 (5 bases). The CDR3 is 15 residues long. Germline V lookup: CDR1 LNHDA, CDR2 SQIVND (reference sequence). V was clipped by 4 bases and J by 5 bases, with 17 bases between them. CDR3 region: CASSTRLGAGYGYTF. CDR3 sequence (DNA): TGTGCCAGTAGTACCCGTTTAGGGGCGGGATATGGCTACACCTTC.

This clonotype was seen ten or more times. The chain employs TRBV2 and TRBJ1-1, with D hard to call. The germline V gene has CDR1 SNHLY and CDR2 FYNNEI. CDR3 length: 13 amino acids. Deletions cut 6 bases from V and 5 bases from J, with 13 bases between. The CDR3 spells CASRGRVGTEAFF. The CDR3 nucleotides are TGTGCCAGCAGAGGGAGAGTTGGGACTGAAGCTTTCTTT.

The chain links TRBV29-1 to TRBJ2-7; 7 bases fit TRBD1. The CDR3 spans 15 residues. Germline V gene sequence: CDR1 SQVTM, CDR2 ANQGSEA. After removal of 8 bases from V and 4 bases from J, the junction contained 17 bases not matched to a gene. The CDR3 region has the DNA TGCAGCAGTCCGTACCCCGGGACAGAAGGGTACGAGCAGTACTTC. Amino acids: CSSPYPGTEGYEQYF.